Listed here is a single T cell receptor beta chain. Investigators excluded patients with uncontrolled infection, other autoimmune disease, pregnancy or lactation. Using RNA transcripts as the source, TCR beta CDR3 regions were amplified. First-round RT-PCR targeting the TCR CDR3 was performed with the HTBI primer set. MiXCR, applied by TCRdb to the multiplex PCR reads, yields one record per CDR3 protein. Among around 720,000 distinct CDR3 sequences listed, roughly 32% were seen once. This CDR3 comprises 14 residues. V lost 3 bases to trimming and J lost 3 bases; unmatched junction nucleotides: 5. The germline V gene encodes CDR1 MGHDK and CDR2 SYGVNS. This sample was taken from a study of T cells in Graves' hyperthyroidism and ophthalmopathy. Study context: Peripheral blood specimens were obtained at initial diagnosis, prior to any treatment.

Sequencing input: blood. This chain connects TRBV25-1 to TRBJ2-7; 7 nucleotides align to TRBD2. This receptor was obtained from a woman aged 40 to 50 with Graves' hyperthyroidism. Here the CDR3 DNA reads TGTGCCAGCAGTGATGGCGGCGGGAGCTACGAGCAGTACTTC. Its protein is CASSDGGGSYEQYF.